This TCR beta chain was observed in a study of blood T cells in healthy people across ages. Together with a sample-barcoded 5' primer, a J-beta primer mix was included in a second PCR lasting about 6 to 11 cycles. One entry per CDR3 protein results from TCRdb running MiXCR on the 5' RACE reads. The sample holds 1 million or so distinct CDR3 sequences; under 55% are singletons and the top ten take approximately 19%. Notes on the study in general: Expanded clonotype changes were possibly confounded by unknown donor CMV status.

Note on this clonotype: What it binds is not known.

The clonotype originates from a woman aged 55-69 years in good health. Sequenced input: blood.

CDR3 nucleotides: TGTGCCAGCACCCAAGGGGGAGGACCCTACGAGCAGTACTTC. Its translation: CASTQGGGPYEQYF. The chain joins TRBV12-3 or TRBV12-4 to TRBJ2-7, with D perhaps assigned TRBD1 or TRBD2 (6 bases each). The V and J ends lost 7 bases and 2 bases respectively, with 15 bases between them. The CDR3 has 14 residues.